This T cell receptor (beta chain) was identified in a study of OX40 agonist ivuxolimab in advanced cancers. Data came from immunoSEQ multiplex PCR; TCRdb stores just in-frame clones and leaves some out. The sample holds 26,000 or so clones, almost 90% seen once. Peripheral blood came from all dose cohorts at three timepoints. Germline V gene data show CDR1 as SEHNR and CDR2 as FQNEAQ (reference sequence). Trimming took off 3 bases at V and 6 bases at J, with 15 bases between the two ends. This CDR3 contains 14 residues. This receptor was taken from an adult with an advanced solid tumor such as melanoma, head and neck, liver or kidney cancer. This chain uses TRBV7-9 with TRBJ2-7; no clear D. This specimen was CD4+ or CD8+ T cells sorted from blood, taken in a trial of the OX40 agonist ivuxolimab. The CDR3 DNA follows: TGTGCCAGCAGCTTCGTCCGACCAACTCCCGAGCAGTACTTC. The encoded protein is CASSFVRPTPEQYF.